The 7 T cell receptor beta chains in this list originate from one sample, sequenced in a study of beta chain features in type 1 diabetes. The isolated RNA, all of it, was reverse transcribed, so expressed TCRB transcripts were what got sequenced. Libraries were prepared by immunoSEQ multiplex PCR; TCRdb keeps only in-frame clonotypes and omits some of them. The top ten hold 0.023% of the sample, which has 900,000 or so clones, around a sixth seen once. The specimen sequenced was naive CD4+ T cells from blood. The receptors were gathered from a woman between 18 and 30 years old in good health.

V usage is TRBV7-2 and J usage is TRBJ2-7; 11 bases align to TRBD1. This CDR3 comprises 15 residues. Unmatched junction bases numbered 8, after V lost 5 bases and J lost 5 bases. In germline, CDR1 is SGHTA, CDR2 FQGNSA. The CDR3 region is CASSPRTGGRNEQYF. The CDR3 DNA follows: TGTGCCAGCAGCCCTCGGACAGGGGGCAGGAACGAGCAGTACTTC.

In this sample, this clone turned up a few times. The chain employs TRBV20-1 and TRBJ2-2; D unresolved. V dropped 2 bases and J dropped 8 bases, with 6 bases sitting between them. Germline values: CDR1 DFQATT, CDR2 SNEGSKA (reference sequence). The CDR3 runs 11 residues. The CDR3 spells CSARRSGELFF. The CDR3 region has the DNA TGCAGTGCTAGAAGATCTGGGGAGCTGTTTTTT.

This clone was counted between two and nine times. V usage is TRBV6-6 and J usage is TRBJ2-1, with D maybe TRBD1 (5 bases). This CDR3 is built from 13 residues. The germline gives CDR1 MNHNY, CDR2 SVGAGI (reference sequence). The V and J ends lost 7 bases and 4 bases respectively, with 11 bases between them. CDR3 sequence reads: CASMAGPYNEQFF. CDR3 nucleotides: TGTGCCAGCATGGCAGGGCCATACAATGAGCAGTTCTTC.

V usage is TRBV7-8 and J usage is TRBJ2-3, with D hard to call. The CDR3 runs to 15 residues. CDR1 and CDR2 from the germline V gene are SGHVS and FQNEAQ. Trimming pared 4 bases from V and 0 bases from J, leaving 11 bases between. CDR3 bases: TGTGCCAGCAGCTCGCGCTTGGATAGCACAGATACGCAGTATTTT. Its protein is CASSSRLDSTDTQYF.

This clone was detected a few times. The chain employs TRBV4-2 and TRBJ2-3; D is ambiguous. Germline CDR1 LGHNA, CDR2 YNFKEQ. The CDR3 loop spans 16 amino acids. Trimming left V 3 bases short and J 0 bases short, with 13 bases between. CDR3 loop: CASSQALVGSTDTQYF. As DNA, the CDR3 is TGTGCCAGCAGCCAGGCATTAGTAGGCAGCACAGATACGCAGTATTTT.

The CDR3 is CASSSSRLTDTQYF. DNA for the CDR3: TGCGCCAGCAGCTCTTCACGGCTCACAGATACGCAGTATTTT. The chain uses TRBV5-1 and TRBJ2-3; no clear D gene. The CDR3 is 14 amino acids. Germline CDR1 and CDR2: SGHRS and YFSETQ. V gave up 3 bases and J gave up 2 bases, with 10 bases separating them.

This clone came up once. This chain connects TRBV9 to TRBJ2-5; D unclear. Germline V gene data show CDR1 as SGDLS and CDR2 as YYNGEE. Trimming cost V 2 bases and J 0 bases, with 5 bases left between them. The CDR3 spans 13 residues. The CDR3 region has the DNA TGTGCCAGCAGCGTCAGTCACCAAGAGACCCAGTACTTC. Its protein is CASSVSHQETQYF.